Listed below are T cell receptor beta chains from one sample, sequenced in a study of blood T cell repertoires in COVID-19. TCRdb keeps only in-frame clones here, not all; method: immunoSEQ multiplex PCR. The table lists approximately 300,000 clones, 85% to 90% of them singletons, with more than 3% in the top ten. Specimen: peripheral blood. These receptors were collected from a woman aged 50 to 65 with active or convalescent COVID-19. Each CDR3 is given with its conserved first and last residue. Fields, in order: V gene, J gene, clone size, CDR3 length, D gene, CDR3 protein, CDR3 DNA. D genes are given only for firm matches. Size tells how often a clone was seen (once, few, many) or the class of an expanded clone, and some rows leave it out.

TRBV30	TRBJ2-2	.	11	.	CACGLVGELFF	TGTGCCTGTGGGCTGGTCGGGGAGCTGTTTTTT
TRBV30	TRBJ2-3	few	13	.	CAAIEGLTDTQYF	TGTGCCGCAATAGAGGGCCTCACAGATACGCAGTATTTT
TRBV7-2	TRBJ1-1	.	14	.	CASRKVGLNTEAFF	TGTGCCAGCAGAAAAGTGGGCCTGAACACTGAAGCTTTCTTT
TRBV4-1	TRBJ2-1	.	15	.	CASSQVLPLIGEQFF	TGCGCCAGCAGCCAAGTACTACCACTAATCGGTGAGCAGTTCTTC
TRBV11-2	TRBJ1-4	.	15	.	CASSSWGQDNEKLFF	TGTGCCAGCAGCTCCTGGGGGCAGGATAATGAAAAACTGTTTTTT
TRBV2	TRBJ2-7	.	12	.	CASRSDSYEQYF	TGTGCCAGCAGGAGTGACTCCTACGAGCAGTACTTC
TRBV9	TRBJ1-3	.	15	.	CASSRQTSSGNTIYF	TGTGCCAGCAGTCGACAGACTTCCTCTGGAAACACCATATATTTT
TRBV6-6	TRBJ1-2	.	13	.	CASRTDSVYGYTF	TGTGCCAGCCGAACGGACAGTGTCTATGGCTACACCTTC
TRBV5-6	TRBJ1-2	.	14	.	CASRSPGTYIGYTF	TGTGCCAGCAGGTCCCCCGGGACATACATTGGCTACACCTTC
TRBV30	TRBJ2-5	.	13	TRBD2	CAWGASGKETQYF	TGTGCCTGGGGGGCTAGCGGTAAAGAGACCCAGTACTTC
TRBV29-1	TRBJ1-1	.	13	.	CSVVGQSIPEAFF	TGCAGCGTTGTTGGACAGTCAATTCCTGAAGCTTTCTTT
TRBV30	TRBJ1-1	.	13	TRBD1	CAAHRGRRAEAFF	TGTGCCGCACACAGGGGGCGCCGCGCTGAAGCTTTCTTT
TRBV27	TRBJ2-7	.	15	.	CASSLAGFSSYEQYF	TGTGCCAGCAGTTTAGCCGGGTTCAGCTCCTACGAGCAGTACTTC
TRBV29-1	TRBJ2-1	.	15	TRBD1	CSVEPSTGAYNEQFF	TGCAGCGTTGAACCGTCGACAGGGGCCTACAATGAGCAGTTCTTC
TRBV7-2	TRBJ2-7	.	17	TRBD2	CASSLPLAGPSSYEQYF	TGTGCCAGCAGCTTGCCCCTAGCGGGTCCAAGCTCCTACGAGCAGTACTTC
TRBV7-2	TRBJ2-3	.	16	TRBD2	CASSLATSGATDTQYF	TGTGCCAGCAGCCTCGCGACTAGCGGGGCCACAGATACGCAGTATTTT
TRBV10-3	TRBJ1-6	.	13	.	CALSAANNSPLHF	TGTGCCCTCAGCGCGGCTAACAATTCACCCCTCCACTTT
TRBV19	TRBJ1-1	few	14	.	CASSMWGSYTEAFF	TGTGCCAGTAGTATGTGGGGCAGCTACACTGAAGCTTTCTTT
TRBV7-2	TRBJ1-5	.	15	.	CASSLPGGGNQPQHF	TGTGCCAGCAGCTTACCGGGGGGAGGCAATCAGCCCCAGCATTTT
TRBV30	TRBJ1-3	.	12	TRBD1	CASTGAGNTIYF	TGTGCCTCGACAGGGGCTGGAAACACCATATATTTT
TRBV2	TRBJ1-2	.	15	TRBD1	CASSAGTRDSYGYTF	TGTGCCAGCAGCGCGGGGACCCGGGACAGCTATGGCTACACCTTC
TRBV7-9	TRBJ2-3	.	16	TRBD2	CASSSGTSGATDTQYF	TGTGCCAGCAGCTCCGGGACTAGCGGGGCCACAGATACGCAGTATTTT
TRBV12-3/TRBV12-4	TRBJ1-6	.	11	.	CASSFSSPLHF	TGTGCCAGCAGTTTTAGTTCACCCCTCCACTTT
TRBV5-1	TRBJ1-3	.	15	.	CASSLTGDSGNTIYF	TGCGCCAGCAGCTTGACGGGGGACTCTGGAAACACCATATATTTT
TRBV6-2/TRBV6-3	TRBJ2-7	.	14	.	CASSYFGLSYEQYF	TGTGCCAGCAGTTACTTTGGACTATCCTACGAGCAGTACTTC
TRBV7-2	TRBJ1-1	.	16	TRBD1	CASSLAAGGLWARTFF	TGTGCCAGCAGCTTAGCGGCAGGGGGCCTCTGGGCCCGGACTTTCTTT
TRBV5-1	TRBJ2-4	.	19	.	CASSLGVPFVGGPQNIQYF	TGCGCCAGCAGCTTGGGGGTCCCTTTTGTCGGGGGGCCTCAAAACATTCAGTACTTC
TRBV4-3	TRBJ2-3	.	18	TRBD2	CASSQSLPLAGLTDTQYF	TGCGCCAGCAGCCAAAGCCTCCCACTAGCGGGGCTTACAGATACGCAGTATTTT
TRBV4-1	TRBJ2-1	once	16	TRBD2	CASSPQTSGVNNEQFF	TGCGCCAGCAGCCCTCAGACTAGCGGGGTTAACAATGAGCAGTTCTTC
TRBV30	TRBJ2-1	.	12	.	CAWSTLGNEQFF	TGTGCCTGGAGTACTCTTGGCAATGAGCAGTTCTTC
TRBV4-3	TRBJ1-4	.	15	TRBD1	CASSPGQDDNEKLFF	TGCGCCAGCAGCCCTGGACAGGACGATAATGAAAAACTGTTTTTT
TRBV7-2	TRBJ1-1	.	14	.	CASSLRQAGTEAFF	TGTGCCAGCAGCTTACGGCAAGCAGGCACTGAAGCTTTCTTT
TRBV30	TRBJ1-4	.	11	.	CARGNGEKLFF	TGTGCCCGAGGAAATGGAGAAAAACTGTTTTTT
TRBV18	TRBJ1-2	.	14	.	CASSPRPQVYGYTF	TGTGCCAGCTCACCCCGCCCACAGGTCTATGGCTACACCTTC
TRBV7-2	TRBJ1-3	.	15	TRBD1	CASSPPTGTGNTIYF	TGTGCCAGCAGCCCCCCGACAGGGACTGGAAACACCATATATTTT
TRBV28	TRBJ2-1	.	14	TRBD2	CASTEWVAGVEQFF	TGTGCCAGCACCGAGTGGGTAGCGGGAGTCGAGCAGTTCTTC
TRBV5-1	TRBJ2-5	.	16	TRBD1	CASSSGPGQKRETQYF	TGCGCCAGCAGCTCGGGACCGGGACAGAAAAGAGAGACCCAGTACTTC
TRBV6-5	TRBJ2-1	.	15	TRBD2	CASSARTRSLDEQFF	TGTGCCAGCAGCGCCCGGACTAGAAGTTTGGATGAGCAGTTCTTC
TRBV11-2	TRBJ1-6	.	14	.	CASSFFTGGSPLHF	TGTGCCAGCAGCTTCTTTACGGGGGGTTCACCCCTCCACTTT
TRBV9	TRBJ1-1	once	14	TRBD1	CASSVGDRVTEAFF	TGTGCCAGCAGCGTAGGGGACAGAGTCACTGAAGCTTTCTTT
TRBV10-3	TRBJ2-1	.	18	TRBD2	CAISESGLAGVIGNEQFF	TGTGCCATCAGTGAATCCGGACTAGCGGGAGTTATAGGCAATGAGCAGTTCTTC
TRBV6-6	TRBJ2-2	.	14	.	CASSLERDTGELFF	TGTGCCAGCAGTTTAGAGCGAGACACCGGGGAGCTGTTTTTT
TRBV29-1	TRBJ1-1	.	11	TRBD1	CSVDRGAEAFF	TGCAGCGTTGACAGGGGGGCTGAAGCTTTCTTT
TRBV6-5	TRBJ1-3	.	15	TRBD1	CASSKQGAGGNTIYF	TGTGCCAGCAGCAAACAGGGGGCGGGAGGAAACACCATATATTTT
TRBV6-2/TRBV6-3	TRBJ1-2	.	15	TRBD1	CASSSRTGGDYGYTF	TGTGCCAGCAGTTCGAGGACAGGTGGGGACTATGGCTACACCTTC
TRBV9	TRBJ1-4	.	14	.	CASSVAGLDEKLFF	TGTGCCAGCAGCGTAGCAGGTCTTGATGAAAAACTGTTTTTT
TRBV6-2/TRBV6-3	TRBJ1-3	.	16	.	CASSYYVRGAGNTIYF	TGTGCCAGCAGTTACTACGTGCGGGGGGCTGGAAACACCATATATTTT
TRBV12-3/TRBV12-4	TRBJ1-1	.	12	.	CASSFRSTEAFF	TGTGCCAGCAGTTTTCGGAGCACTGAAGCTTTCTTT
TRBV7-2	TRBJ1-1	.	15	.	CASSLELGGVTAAFF	TGTGCCAGCAGCTTAGAACTAGGCGGAGTGACTGCTGCTTTCTTT
TRBV2	TRBJ1-5	.	15	.	CASSESRGGNQPQHF	TGTGCCAGCAGTGAAAGCAGGGGTGGCAATCAGCCCCAGCATTTT
TRBV3-1/TRBV3-2	TRBJ2-1	.	15	TRBD2	CASSQTSRAYNEQFF	TGTGCCAGCAGCCAGACTAGCAGAGCCTACAATGAGCAGTTCTTC
TRBV12-3/TRBV12-4	TRBJ1-1	.	13	TRBD1	CASSLTGGRGAFF	TGTGCCAGCAGTTTGACAGGGGGCCGGGGAGCTTTCTTT
TRBV28	TRBJ2-7	.	12	.	CASSRRGDEQYF	TGTGCCAGCAGTCGCAGGGGGGACGAGCAGTACTTC
TRBV27	TRBJ2-2	.	15	.	CASRSIQGLTGELFF	TGTGCCAGCAGATCCATCCAGGGACTCACCGGGGAGCTGTTTTTT
TRBV6-2/TRBV6-3	TRBJ1-5	.	16	TRBD1	CASSFGQAQGNQPQHF	TGTGCCAGCAGTTTCGGACAGGCTCAGGGCAATCAGCCCCAGCATTTT
TRBV9	TRBJ2-1	.	19	TRBD2	CASSAPLAGGLNLYNEQFF	TGTGCCAGCAGCGCCCCCTTAGCGGGAGGGCTCAATCTCTACAATGAGCAGTTCTTC
TRBV4-1	TRBJ2-3	.	20	TRBD2	CASSQESSRGLAGFTDTQYF	TGCGCCAGCAGCCAAGAGTCGTCGAGGGGACTAGCGGGATTCACAGATACGCAGTATTTT
TRBV28	TRBJ1-5	.	16	.	CASSSTMAGLGQPQHF	TGTGCCAGCAGTTCTACAATGGCAGGGCTCGGTCAGCCCCAGCATTTT
TRBV6-2/TRBV6-3	TRBJ2-1	.	14	.	CASSWGVGLYEQFF	TGTGCCAGCAGTTGGGGGGTGGGACTCTATGAGCAGTTCTTC